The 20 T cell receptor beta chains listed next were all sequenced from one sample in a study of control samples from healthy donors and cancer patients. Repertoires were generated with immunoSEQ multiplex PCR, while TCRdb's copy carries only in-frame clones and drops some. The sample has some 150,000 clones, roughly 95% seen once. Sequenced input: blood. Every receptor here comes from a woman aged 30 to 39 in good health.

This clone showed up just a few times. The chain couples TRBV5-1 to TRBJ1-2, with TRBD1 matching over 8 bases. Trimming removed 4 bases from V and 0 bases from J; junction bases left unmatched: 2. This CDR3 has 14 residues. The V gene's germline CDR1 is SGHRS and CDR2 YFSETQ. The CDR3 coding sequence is TGCGCCAGCAGCCGGGACAGGACTAACTATGGCTACACCTTC. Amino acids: CASSRDRTNYGYTF. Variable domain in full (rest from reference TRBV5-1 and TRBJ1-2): KAGVTQTPRYLIKTRGQQVTLSCSPISGHRSVSWYQQTPGQGLQFLFEYFSETQRNKGNFPGRFSGRQFSNSRSEMNVSTLELGDSALYLCASSRDRTNYGYTFGSGTRLTVV.

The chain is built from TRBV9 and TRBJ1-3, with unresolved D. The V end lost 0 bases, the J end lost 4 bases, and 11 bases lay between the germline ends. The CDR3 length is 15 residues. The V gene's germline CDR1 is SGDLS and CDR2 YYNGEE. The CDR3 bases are TGTGCCAGCAGCGTAGGCCCACTGAGGGGAAACACCATATATTTT. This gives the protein CASSVGPLRGNTIYF.

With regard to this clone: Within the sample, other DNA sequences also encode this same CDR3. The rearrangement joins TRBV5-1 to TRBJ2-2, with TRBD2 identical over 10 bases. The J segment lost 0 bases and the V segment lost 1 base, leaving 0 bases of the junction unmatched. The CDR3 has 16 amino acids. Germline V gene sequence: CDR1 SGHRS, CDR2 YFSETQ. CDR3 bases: TGCGCCAGCAGCTTGCTAGCGGGAGCGAACACCGGGGAGCTGTTTTTT. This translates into CASSLLAGANTGELFF.

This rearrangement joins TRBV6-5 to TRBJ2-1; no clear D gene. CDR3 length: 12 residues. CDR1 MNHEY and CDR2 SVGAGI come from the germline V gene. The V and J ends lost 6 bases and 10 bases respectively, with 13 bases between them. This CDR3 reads CASSYQRREQFF. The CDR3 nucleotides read TGTGCCAGCAGCTACCAACGAAGGGAGCAGTTCTTC.

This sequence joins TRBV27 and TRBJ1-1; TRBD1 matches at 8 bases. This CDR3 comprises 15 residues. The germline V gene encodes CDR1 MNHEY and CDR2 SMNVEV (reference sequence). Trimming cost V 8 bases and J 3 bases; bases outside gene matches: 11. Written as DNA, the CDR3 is TGTGCCAGCGGGACGACAGAGACAGGGGACACTGAAGCTTTCTTT. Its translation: CASGTTETGDTEAFF.

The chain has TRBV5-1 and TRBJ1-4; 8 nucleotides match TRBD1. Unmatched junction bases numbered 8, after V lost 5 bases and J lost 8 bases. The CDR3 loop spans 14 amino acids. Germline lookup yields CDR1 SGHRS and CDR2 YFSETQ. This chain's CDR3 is CASSRTGGREKLFF. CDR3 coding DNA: TGCGCCAGCAGTAGAACAGGGGGTCGGGAAAAACTGTTTTTT.

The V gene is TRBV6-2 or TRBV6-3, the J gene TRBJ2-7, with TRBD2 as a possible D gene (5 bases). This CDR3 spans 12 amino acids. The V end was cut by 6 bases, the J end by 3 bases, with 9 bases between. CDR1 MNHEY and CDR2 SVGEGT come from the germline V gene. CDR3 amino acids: CASSRDLYEQYF. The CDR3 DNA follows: TGTGCCAGCAGCCGGGATCTCTACGAGCAGTACTTC.

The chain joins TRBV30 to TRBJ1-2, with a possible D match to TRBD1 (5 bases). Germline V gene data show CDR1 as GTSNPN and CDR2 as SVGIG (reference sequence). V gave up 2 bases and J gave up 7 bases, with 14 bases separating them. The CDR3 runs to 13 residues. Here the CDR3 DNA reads TGTGCCTGGAGTCGGCAGGGAAAAGGTGGCTACACCTTC. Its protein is CAWSRQGKGGYTF.

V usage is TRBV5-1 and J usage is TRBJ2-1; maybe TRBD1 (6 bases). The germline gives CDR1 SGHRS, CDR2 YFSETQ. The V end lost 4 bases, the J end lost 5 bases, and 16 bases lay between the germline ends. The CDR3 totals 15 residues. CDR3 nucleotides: TGCGCCAGCAGCCTATCAGGGACAAGAGACAATGAGCAGTTCTTC. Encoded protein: CASSLSGTRDNEQFF.

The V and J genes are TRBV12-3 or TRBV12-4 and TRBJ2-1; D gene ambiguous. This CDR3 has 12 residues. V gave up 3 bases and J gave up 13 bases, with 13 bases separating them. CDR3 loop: CASSFSVNLQFF. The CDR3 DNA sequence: TGTGCCAGCAGTTTCAGTGTAAACCTACAGTTCTTC.

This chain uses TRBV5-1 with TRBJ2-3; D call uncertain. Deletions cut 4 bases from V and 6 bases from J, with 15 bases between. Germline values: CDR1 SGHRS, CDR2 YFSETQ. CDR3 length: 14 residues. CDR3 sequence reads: CASSVAIASDTQYF. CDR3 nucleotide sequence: TGCGCCAGCAGCGTCGCGATAGCTTCCGATACGCAGTATTTT.

The CDR3 sequence: CASSPSAHSYNEQFF. The CDR3 DNA is TGTGCCAGCTCACCTAGCGCCCACTCCTACAATGAGCAGTTCTTC. The chain employs TRBV6-5 and TRBJ2-1; TRBD2 is a possible D gene (6 bases). V lost 8 bases and J lost 0, with 14 bases in between. The germline gives CDR1 MNHEY, CDR2 SVGAGI. This CDR3 region has 15 residues.

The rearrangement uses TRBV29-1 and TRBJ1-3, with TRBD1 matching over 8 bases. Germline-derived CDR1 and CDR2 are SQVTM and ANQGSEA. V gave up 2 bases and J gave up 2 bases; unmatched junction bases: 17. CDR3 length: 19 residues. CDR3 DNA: TGCAGCGTTGAACCCATTCCCCACGGGACAGGTAGCACTGGAAACACCATATATTTT. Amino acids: CSVEPIPHGTGSTGNTIYF.

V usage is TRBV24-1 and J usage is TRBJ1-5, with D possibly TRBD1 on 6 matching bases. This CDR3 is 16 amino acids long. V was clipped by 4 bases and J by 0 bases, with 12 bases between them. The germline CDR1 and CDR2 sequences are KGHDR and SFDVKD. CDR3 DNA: TGTGCCACCAGTGACCCTGGACAGAATAGCAATCAGCCCCAGCATTTT. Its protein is CATSDPGQNSNQPQHF.

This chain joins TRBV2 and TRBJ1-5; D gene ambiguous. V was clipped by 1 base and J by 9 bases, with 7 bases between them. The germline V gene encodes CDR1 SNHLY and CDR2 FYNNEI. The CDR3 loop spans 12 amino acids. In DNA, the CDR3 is TGTGCCAGCAGTGAAGATGTGTGGCCCCAGCATTTT. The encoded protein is CASSEDVWPQHF.

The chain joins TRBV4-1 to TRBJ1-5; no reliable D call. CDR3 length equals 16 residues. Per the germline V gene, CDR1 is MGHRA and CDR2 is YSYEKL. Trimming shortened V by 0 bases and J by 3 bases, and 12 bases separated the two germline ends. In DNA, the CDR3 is TGCGCCAGCAGCCAAGAACCAGGTAGGCTCAATCAGCCCCAGCATTTT. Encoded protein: CASSQEPGRLNQPQHF.

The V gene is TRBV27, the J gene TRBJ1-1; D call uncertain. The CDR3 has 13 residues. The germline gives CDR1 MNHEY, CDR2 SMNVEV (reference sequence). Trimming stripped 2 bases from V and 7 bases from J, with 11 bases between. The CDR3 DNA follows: TGTGCCAGCAGTTTAGGGTCCAGCGGTGAAGCTTTCTTT. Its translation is CASSLGSSGEAFF.

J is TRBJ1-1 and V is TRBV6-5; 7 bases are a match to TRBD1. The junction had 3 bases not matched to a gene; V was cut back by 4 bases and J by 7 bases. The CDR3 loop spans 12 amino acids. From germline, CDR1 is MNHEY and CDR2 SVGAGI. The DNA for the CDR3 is TGTGCCAGCAGTTCACAGGGGTATGAAGCTTTCTTT. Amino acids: CASSSQGYEAFF.

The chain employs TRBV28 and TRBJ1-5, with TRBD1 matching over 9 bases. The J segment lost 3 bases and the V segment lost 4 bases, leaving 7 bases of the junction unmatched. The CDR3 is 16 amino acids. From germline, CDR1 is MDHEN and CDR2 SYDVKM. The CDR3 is CASSSGGQGINQPQHF. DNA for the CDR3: TGTGCCAGCAGTTCCGGAGGACAGGGGATCAATCAGCCCCAGCATTTT.

The CDR3 loop reads CAISDPAEAYPSTDTQYF. In DNA, the CDR3 is TGTGCCATCAGTGACCCGGCGGAGGCGTACCCTAGCACAGATACGCAGTATTTT. The chain combines TRBV10-3 with TRBJ2-3; tentatively, D is TRBD2 (5 bases). There are 18 residues in the CDR3. Germline lookup yields CDR1 ENHRY and CDR2 SYGVKD. V was cut by 3 bases and J by 0 bases, with 19 bases left in between.